The sequence of this TCR beta chain was determined in a study of control samples from healthy donors and cancer patients. Libraries were prepared by immunoSEQ multiplex PCR; TCRdb keeps only in-frame clonotypes and omits some of them. The sample carries about 150,000 clones, about 93% recorded once. Trimming cost V 0 bases and J 6 bases, with 9 bases left between them. The CDR3 is 13 amino acids. The germline V gene encodes CDR1 LGHDT and CDR2 YNNKEL (reference sequence). Sequenced: blood. The chain recombines TRBV3-1 (or the pseudogene TRBV3-2) with TRBJ2-7; D is uncertain. This sequence was found in a woman in her 30s in good health. CDR3 region: CASSQDLSIEQYF. Here the CDR3 DNA reads TGTGCCAGCAGCCAAGATCTGTCTATCGAGCAGTACTTC.